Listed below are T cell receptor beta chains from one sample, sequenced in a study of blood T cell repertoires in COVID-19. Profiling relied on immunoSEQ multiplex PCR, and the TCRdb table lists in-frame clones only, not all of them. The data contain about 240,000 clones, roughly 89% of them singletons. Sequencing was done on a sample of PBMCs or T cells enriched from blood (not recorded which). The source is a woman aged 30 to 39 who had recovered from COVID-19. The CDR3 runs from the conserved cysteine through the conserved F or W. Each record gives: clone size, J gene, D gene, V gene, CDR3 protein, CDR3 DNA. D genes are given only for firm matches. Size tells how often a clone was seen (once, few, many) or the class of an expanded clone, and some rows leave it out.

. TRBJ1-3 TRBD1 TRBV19 CASSARGQGAGNTIYF TGTGCCAGTAGCGCCCGAGGACAGGGGGCTGGAAACACCATATATTTT
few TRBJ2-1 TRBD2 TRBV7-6 CASKESSGAYNEQFF TGTGCCAGCAAAGAGTCTAGCGGGGCATACAATGAGCAGTTCTTC
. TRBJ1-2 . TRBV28 CASSLYRVGGYTF TGTGCCAGCAGTTTATACAGGGTCGGCGGCTACACCTTC
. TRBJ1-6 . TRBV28 CASSREVSPLHF TGTGCCAGCAGTCGTGAGGTTTCACCCCTCCACTTT
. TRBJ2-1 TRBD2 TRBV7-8 CASSLGVSGVLSYNEQFF TGTGCCAGCAGCTTAGGAGTTAGCGGGGTTTTATCCTACAATGAGCAGTTCTTC
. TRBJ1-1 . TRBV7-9 CASSFLGGGTEAFF TGTGCCAGCAGCTTTCTGGGGGGAGGCACTGAAGCTTTCTTT
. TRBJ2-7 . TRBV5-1 CATRDFDSYEQYF TGCGCCACCAGGGACTTCGACTCCTACGAGCAGTACTTC
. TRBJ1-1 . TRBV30 CAWAGGAGREAFF TGTGCCTGGGCCGGAGGGGCAGGAAGAGAAGCTTTCTTT
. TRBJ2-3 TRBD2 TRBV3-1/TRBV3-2 CASSQDASGGTQYF TGTGCCAGCAGCCAGGACGCTAGCGGGGGCACGCAGTATTTT
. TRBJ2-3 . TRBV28 CASRQTWGRTDTQYF TGTGCCAGCCGCCAAACTTGGGGCCGCACAGATACGCAGTATTTT
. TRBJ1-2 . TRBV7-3 CASSTDSMDGYTF TGTGCCAGCAGCACCGATAGCATGGATGGCTACACCTTC
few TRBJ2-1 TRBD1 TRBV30 CACSDRDSTLYNEQFF TGTGCCTGCTCAGACAGGGATTCGACCCTTTACAATGAGCAGTTCTTC
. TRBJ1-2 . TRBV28 CASGGIDGGRGYTF TGTGCCAGCGGTGGAATAGACGGGGGACGGGGCTACACCTTC
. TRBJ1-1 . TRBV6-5 CASSYGQGRTEAFF TGTGCCAGCAGTTACGGTCAGGGAAGGACTGAAGCTTTCTTT
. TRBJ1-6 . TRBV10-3 CAISDVTGTRSPLHF TGTGCCATCAGTGACGTGACAGGAACGCGTTCACCCCTCCACTTT
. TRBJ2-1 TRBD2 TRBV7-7 CASSLGVAGGPNNEQFF TGTGCTAGCAGCTTAGGGGTTGCGGGAGGGCCCAACAATGAGCAGTTCTTC
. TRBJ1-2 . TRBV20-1 CSASPQYGYTF TGCAGTGCTAGTCCCCAGTATGGCTACACCTTC
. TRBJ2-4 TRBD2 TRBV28 CASSLRTRRVAKNIQYF TGTGCCAGCAGTTTACGGACTAGGCGGGTTGCCAAAAACATTCAGTACTTC
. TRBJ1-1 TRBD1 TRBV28 CAATQLAGGTEAFF TGTGCCGCGACACAATTGGCAGGGGGCACTGAAGCTTTCTTT
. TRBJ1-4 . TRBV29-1 CSVGTDSSNEKLFF TGCAGCGTTGGAACCGACAGCTCGAATGAAAAACTGTTTTTT
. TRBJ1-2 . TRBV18 CASSEFDYGYTF TGTGCCAGCTCAGAGTTTGACTATGGCTACACCTTC
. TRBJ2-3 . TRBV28 CASTTTPDTQYF TGTGCCAGCACCACCACACCAGATACGCAGTATTTT
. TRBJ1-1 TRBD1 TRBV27 CASSLDPDRVAMTEAFF TGTGCCAGCAGTTTAGATCCAGACAGGGTAGCTATGACTGAAGCTTTCTTT
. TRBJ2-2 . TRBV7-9 CASREQGGSGELFF TGTGCCAGCAGAGAACAGGGTGGGTCCGGGGAGCTGTTTTTT
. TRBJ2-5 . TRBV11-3 CASSQGGSEETQYF TGTGCCAGCAGCCAAGGAGGCTCAGAAGAGACCCAGTACTTC